This T cell receptor (beta chain) was found in a study of T cells in Graves' hyperthyroidism and ophthalmopathy. Whole-study context: Peripheral blood collection took place at initial diagnosis, before any treatment.

This clonotype was recorded at least ten times. CDR1 and CDR2 from the germline V gene are DFQATT and SNEGSKA (reference sequence). V was cut by 5 bases and J by 4 bases, with 14 bases left in between. This CDR3 comprises 13 residues. It was RNA transcripts that yielded the amplified TCR beta CDR3 regions. The HTBI set primed first-round TCR CDR3 RT-PCR. From the multiplex PCR reads, TCRdb called clonotypes with MiXCR, one entry per CDR3 protein. The table shows about 620,000 distinct CDR3 sequences, with under 20% occurring only once. The sample was blood. The chain carries TRBV20-1 and TRBJ1-2; tentative D call: TRBD1 (6 bases). The origin of this receptor is a woman aged 25-40 years with Graves' hyperthyroidism. The CDR3 DNA reads as TGCAGTGCTCACAGGGAGACTGTCTATGGCTACACCTTC. Protein sequence: CSAHRETVYGYTF.